The clone carrying this T cell receptor beta chain has a handful of counts. The antigen remains unidentified. Time point specified: patch test 1, 2 weeks after DPC sensitization. Described treatment: therapeutic diphenylcyclopropenone sensitization with weekly scalp DPC. Venepuncture was done earlier than the placement of each patch test. The sample originates from a study of human T cells and chemical hapten exposure. Whole-study findings and limits: Clustering by CDR3 similarity yielded significantly more large clusters from expanded TCRs than controls.

Each CDR3 protein is one row after TCRdb ran MiXCR on the RACE reads. The sample has fewer than 95,000 distinct CDR3 sequences, roughly a tenth seen once. V was clipped by 8 bases and J by 2 bases, with 9 bases between them. Per the germline V gene, CDR1 is MNHEY and CDR2 is SMNVEV (reference sequence). CDR3 length: 12 amino acids. Specimen: whole blood, collected in connection with sensitization to the hapten diphenylcyclopropenone (DPC). The chain joins TRBV27 to TRBJ1-1; D is perhaps TRBD1 (6 bases). The sequence was collected from a man between 40 and 49 years old with alopecia areata. Some clones in this sample may be carry-over from other donors' samples. In nucleotides, the CDR3 is TGTGCCAGCTTCGGGGGCAACACTGAAGCTTTCTTT. Encoded protein: CASFGGNTEAFF.